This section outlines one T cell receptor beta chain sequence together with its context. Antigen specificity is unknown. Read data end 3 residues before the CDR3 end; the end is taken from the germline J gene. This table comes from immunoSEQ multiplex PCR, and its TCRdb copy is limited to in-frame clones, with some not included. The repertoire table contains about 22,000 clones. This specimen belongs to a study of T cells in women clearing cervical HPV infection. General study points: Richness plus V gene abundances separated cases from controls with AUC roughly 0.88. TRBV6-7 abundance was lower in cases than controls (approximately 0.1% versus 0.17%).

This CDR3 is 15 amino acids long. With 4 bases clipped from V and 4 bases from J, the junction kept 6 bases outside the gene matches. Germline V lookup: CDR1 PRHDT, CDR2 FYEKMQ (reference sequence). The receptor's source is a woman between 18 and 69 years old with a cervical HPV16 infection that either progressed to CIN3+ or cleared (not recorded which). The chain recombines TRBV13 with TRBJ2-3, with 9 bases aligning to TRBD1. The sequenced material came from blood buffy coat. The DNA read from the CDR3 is TGTGCCAGCAGCTGGCGGGGACAGGGAGCAGATACG. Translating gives CASSWRGQGADT. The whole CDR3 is CASSWRGQGADTQYF.